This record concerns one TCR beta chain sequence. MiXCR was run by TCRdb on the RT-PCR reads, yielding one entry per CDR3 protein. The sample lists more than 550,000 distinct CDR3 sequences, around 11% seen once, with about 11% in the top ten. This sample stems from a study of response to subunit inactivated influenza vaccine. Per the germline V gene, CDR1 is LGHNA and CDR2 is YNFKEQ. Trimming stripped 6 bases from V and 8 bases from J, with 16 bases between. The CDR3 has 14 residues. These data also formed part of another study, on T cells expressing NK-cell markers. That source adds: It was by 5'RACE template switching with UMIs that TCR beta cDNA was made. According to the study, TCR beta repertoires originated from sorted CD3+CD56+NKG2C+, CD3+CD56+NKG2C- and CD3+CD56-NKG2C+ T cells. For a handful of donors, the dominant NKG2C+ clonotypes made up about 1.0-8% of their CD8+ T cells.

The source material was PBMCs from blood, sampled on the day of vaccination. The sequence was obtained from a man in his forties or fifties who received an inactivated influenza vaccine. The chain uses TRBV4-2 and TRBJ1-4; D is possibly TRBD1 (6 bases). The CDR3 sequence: CASSQNRAGEKLFF. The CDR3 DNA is TGTGCCAGCAGTCAGAACAGGGCAGGCGAAAAACTGTTTTTT.